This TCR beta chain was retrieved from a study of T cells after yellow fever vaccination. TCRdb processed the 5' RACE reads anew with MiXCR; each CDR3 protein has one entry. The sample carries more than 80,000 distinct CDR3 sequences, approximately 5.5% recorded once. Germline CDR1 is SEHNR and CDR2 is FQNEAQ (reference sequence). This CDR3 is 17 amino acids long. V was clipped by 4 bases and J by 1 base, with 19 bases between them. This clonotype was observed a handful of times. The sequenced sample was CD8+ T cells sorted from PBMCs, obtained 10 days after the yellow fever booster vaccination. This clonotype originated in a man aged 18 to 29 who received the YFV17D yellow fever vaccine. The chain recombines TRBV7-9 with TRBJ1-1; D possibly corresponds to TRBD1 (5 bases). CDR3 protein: CASSSTLWTHTNTEAFF. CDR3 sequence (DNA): TGTGCCAGCAGCTCCACACTCTGGACACATACGAACACTGAAGCTTTCTTT.